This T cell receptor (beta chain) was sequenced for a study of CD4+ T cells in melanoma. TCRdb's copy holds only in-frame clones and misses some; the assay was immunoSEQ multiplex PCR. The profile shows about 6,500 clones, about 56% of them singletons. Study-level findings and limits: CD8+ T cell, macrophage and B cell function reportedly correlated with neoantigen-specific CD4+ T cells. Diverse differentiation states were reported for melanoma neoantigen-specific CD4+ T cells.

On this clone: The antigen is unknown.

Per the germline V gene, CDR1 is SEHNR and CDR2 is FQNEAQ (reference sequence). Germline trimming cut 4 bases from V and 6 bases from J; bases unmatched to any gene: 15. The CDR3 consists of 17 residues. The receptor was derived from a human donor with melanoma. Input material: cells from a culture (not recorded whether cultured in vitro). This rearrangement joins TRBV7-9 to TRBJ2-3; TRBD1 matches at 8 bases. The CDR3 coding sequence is TGTGCCAGCAGCTCATCCGGGACAGGAGCCTGGACGGATACGCAGTATTTT. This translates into CASSSSGTGAWTDTQYF.